The TCR beta chain under discussion was sequenced for a study of T cells in Graves' hyperthyroidism and ophthalmopathy. General study findings and limits: Expanded thyroid clonotypes (above 0.001) were mostly also found in blood.

No progression to ophthalmopathy during 18 months of follow-up defined stable disease. For the diagnoses, clinical symptoms, serum thyroxine and TRAb, thyroid ultrasound and orbital computed tomography were used. 10 ml of fresh peripheral blood supplied the PBMCs. Amplified regions were TCR beta CDR3 sequences from RNA transcripts. First-round RT-PCR of the TCR CDR3 relied on the HTBI primer set. TCRdb fed the multiplex PCR reads into MiXCR, producing one record per CDR3 protein. The table lists some 700,000 distinct CDR3 sequences, 15% to 20% of them singletons. This clonotype came up many times. Its antigen is still unknown. Sequencing input: blood. The origin of this receptor is a man between 45 and 60 years old with Graves' hyperthyroidism.

CDR3 amino acids: CASSLGASGPYNEQFF. The CDR3 DNA reads TGTGCCAGCAGCTTAGGTGCTAGCGGTCCCTACAATGAGCAGTTCTTC. This sequence joins TRBV11-2 and TRBJ2-1, with 7 positions matching TRBD2. The CDR3 is made up of 16 amino acids. Germline CDR1 and CDR2: SGHAT and FQNNGV. V trimming: 1 base; J trimming: 2 bases; junction bases outside the gene matches: 5. The complete variable domain, with remaining parts taken from reference TRBV11-2 and TRBJ2-1, reads EAGVAQSPRYKIIEKRQSVAFWCNPISGHATLYWYQQILGQGPKLLIQFQNNGVVDDSQLPKDRFSAERLKGVDSTLKIQPAKLEDSAVYLCASSLGASGPYNEQFFGPGTRLTVL.